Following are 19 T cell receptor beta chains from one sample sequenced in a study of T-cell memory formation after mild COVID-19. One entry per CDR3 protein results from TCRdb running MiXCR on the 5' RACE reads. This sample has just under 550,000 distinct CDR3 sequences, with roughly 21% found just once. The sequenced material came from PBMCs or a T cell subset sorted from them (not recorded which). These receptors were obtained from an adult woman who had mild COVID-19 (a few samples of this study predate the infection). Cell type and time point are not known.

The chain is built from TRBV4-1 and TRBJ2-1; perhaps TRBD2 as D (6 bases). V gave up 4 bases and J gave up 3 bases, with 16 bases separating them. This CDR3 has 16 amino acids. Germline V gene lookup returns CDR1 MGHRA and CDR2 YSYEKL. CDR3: CASSRTGTGDYNEQFF. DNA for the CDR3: TGCGCCAGCAGCCGAACCGGGACGGGAGACTACAATGAGCAGTTCTTC.

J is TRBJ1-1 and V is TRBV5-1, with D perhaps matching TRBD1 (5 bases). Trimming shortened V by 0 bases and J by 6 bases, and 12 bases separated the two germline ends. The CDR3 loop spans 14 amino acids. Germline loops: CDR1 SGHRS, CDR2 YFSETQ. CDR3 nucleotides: TGCGCCAGCAGCTTGGTAGGGGACGGCCCTGAAGCTTTCTTT. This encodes CASSLVGDGPEAFF. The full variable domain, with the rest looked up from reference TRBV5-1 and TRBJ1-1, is KAGVTQTPRYLIKTRGQQVTLSCSPISGHRSVSWYQQTPGQGLQFLFEYFSETQRNKGNFPGRFSGRQFSNSRSEMNVSTLELGDSALYLCASSLVGDGPEAFFGQGTRLTVV.

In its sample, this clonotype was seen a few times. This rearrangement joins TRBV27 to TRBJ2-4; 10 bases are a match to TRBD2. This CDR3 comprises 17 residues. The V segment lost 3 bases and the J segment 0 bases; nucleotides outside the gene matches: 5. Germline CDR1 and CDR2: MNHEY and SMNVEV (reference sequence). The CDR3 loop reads CASSLAGLAEAKNIQYF. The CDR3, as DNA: TGTGCCAGCAGTTTGGCCGGACTAGCGGAAGCCAAAAACATTCAGTACTTC.

CDR3 sequence (DNA): TGTGCCACCTCGCAAGCGGGGGGACTCTACGAGCAGTACTTC. Amino acid sequence: CATSQAGGLYEQYF. This chain uses TRBV10-3 with TRBJ2-7; 9 nucleotides line up with TRBD2. The CDR3 totals 14 residues. From germline, CDR1 is ENHRY and CDR2 SYGVKD. The V gene end was trimmed by 10 bases and the J gene end by 3 bases; junction bases not matched to a gene: 10.

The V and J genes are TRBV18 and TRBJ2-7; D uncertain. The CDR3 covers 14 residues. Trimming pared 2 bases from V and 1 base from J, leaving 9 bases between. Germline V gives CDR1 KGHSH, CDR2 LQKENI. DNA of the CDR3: TGTGCCAGCTCACCAAACGAGGCGTCCTACGAGCAGTACTTC. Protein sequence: CASSPNEASYEQYF.

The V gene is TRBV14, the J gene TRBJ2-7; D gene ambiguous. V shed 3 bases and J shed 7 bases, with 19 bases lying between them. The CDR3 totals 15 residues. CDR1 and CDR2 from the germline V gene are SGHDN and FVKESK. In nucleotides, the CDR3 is TGTGCCAGCAGCCACGTGAGCCGGTGGGATAGAGAGCAGTACTTC. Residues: CASSHVSRWDREQYF.

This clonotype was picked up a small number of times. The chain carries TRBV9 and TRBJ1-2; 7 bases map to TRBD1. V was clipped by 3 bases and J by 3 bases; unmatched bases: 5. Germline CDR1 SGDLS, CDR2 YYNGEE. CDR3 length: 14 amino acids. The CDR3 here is CASSGYRGHYGYTF. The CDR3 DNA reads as TGTGCCAGCAGCGGTTACAGGGGCCACTATGGCTACACCTTC.

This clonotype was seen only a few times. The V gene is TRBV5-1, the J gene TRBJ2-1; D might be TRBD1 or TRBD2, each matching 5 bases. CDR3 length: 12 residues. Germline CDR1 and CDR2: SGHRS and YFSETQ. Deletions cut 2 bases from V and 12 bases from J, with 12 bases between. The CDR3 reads CASSFSGPGQFF. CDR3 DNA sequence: TGCGCCAGCAGCTTCTCGGGACCTGGGCAGTTCTTC. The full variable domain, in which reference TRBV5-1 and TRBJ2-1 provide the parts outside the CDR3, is KAGVTQTPRYLIKTRGQQVTLSCSPISGHRSVSWYQQTPGQGLQFLFEYFSETQRNKGNFPGRFSGRQFSNSRSEMNVSTLELGDSALYLCASSFSGPGQFFGPGTRLTVL.

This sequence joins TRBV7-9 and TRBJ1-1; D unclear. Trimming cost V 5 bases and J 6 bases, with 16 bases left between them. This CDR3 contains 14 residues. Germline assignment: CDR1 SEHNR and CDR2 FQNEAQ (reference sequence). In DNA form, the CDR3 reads TGTGCCAGCAGCCCCCTGGGAGGGATGTCTGAAGCTTTCTTT. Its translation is CASSPLGGMSEAFF.

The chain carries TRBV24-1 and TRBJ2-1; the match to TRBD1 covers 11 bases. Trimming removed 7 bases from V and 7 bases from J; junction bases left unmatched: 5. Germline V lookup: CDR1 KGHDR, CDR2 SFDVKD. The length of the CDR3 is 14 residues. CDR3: CATSGQGAMNEQFF. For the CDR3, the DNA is TGTGCCACCAGCGGACAGGGGGCGATGAATGAGCAGTTCTTC.

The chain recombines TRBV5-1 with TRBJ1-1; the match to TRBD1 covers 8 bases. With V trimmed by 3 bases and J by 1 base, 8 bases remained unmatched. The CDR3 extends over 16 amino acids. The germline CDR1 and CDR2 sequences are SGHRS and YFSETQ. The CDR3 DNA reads TGCGCCAGCAGCTCTCTACCTGGACAGGGGAACACTGAAGCTTTCTTT. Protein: CASSSLPGQGNTEAFF.

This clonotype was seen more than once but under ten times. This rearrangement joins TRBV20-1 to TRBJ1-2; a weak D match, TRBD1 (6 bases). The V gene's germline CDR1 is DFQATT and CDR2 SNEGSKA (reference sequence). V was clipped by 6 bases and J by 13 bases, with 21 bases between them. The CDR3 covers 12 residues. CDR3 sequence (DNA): TGCAGTGCCGGCGCAGGTTCATTAGGGGGCACCTTC. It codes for CSAGAGSLGGTF.

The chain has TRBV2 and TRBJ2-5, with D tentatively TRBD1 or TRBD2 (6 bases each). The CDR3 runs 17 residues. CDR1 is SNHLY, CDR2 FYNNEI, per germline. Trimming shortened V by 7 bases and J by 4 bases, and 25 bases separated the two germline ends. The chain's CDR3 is CASTALGGGGLGETQYF. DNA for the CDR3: TGTGCCAGCACAGCCCTGGGGGGCGGAGGACTGGGAGAGACCCAGTACTTC.

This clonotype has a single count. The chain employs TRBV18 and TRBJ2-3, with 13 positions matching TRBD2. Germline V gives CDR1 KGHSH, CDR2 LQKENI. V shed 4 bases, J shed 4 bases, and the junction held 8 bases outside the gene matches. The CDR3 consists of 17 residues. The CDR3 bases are TGTGCCAGCTCACGACGGACTAGCGGGAGAGGCTCAGATACGCAGTATTTT. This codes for CASSRRTSGRGSDTQYF.

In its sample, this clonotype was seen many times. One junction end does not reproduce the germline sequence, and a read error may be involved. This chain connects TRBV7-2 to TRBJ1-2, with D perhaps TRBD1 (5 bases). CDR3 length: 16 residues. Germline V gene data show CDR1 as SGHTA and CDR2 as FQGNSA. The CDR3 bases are TGTGCCAGCAGTCTCGGGACGGACAAAGGTTCTAGAAAACTTTCCTTC. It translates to CASSLGTDKGSRKLSF.

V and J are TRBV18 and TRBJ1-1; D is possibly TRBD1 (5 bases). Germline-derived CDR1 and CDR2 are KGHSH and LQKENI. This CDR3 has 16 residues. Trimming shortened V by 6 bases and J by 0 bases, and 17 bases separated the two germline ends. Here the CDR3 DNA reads TGTGCCAGCTCCATAAAGGGGTACGCGATGAACACTGAAGCTTTCTTT. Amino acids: CASSIKGYAMNTEAFF.

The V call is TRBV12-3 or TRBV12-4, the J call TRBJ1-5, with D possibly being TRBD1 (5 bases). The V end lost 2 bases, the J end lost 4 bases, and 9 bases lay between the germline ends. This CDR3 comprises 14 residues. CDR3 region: CASSLWGGNQPQHF. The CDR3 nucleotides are TGTGCCAGCAGTTTATGGGGCGGGAATCAGCCCCAGCATTTT.

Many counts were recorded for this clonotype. The CDR3, as DNA: TGTGCCAGCAGTGACTCGGACACCGGGGAGCTGTTTTTT. Its protein product is CASSDSDTGELFF. The genes are TRBV6-4 and TRBJ2-2; no clear D gene. Germline values: CDR1 MRHNA, CDR2 SNTAGT. Trimming pared 0 bases from V and 3 bases from J, leaving 2 bases between. This CDR3 has 13 residues.

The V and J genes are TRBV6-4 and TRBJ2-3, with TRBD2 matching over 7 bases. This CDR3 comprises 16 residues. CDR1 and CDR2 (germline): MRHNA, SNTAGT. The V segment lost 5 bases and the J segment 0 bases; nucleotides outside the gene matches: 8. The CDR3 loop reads CASSLRAGLSTDTQYF. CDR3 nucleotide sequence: TGTGCCAGCAGTCTAAGAGCGGGGCTAAGCACAGATACGCAGTATTTT.